This T cell receptor beta chain appears in the sequencing data of a study of shared clonotypes between healthy human individuals. Study as a whole: The cohort comprised a couple of women and a few men. Their ages spanned 18 to 49 years. For every donor, three CD4 naive, three CD4 memory, two CD8 naive and one CD8 memory plates were used.

Germline trimming cut 7 bases from V and 0 bases from J; bases unmatched to any gene: 13. Germline CDR1 is PRHDT and CDR2 is FYEKMQ (reference sequence). This CDR3 contains 17 residues. Cells designated naive CD8 were CD45RO-negative and were positively selected for CCR7, with terminally differentiated effector memory CD45RA+ cells excluded. The healthy adult donors were HIV-negative and reported no recent acute infections or vaccinations. Broader study findings: Sequencing depth was expected to affect clonotype sharing among donors.

This clone was counted a single time. Its antigen is unidentified. Here immunoSEQ multiplex PCR was the method, and the copy in TCRdb shows in-frame clones only, minus some. The sample contains some 2.1 million clones, just under 95% of which appear only once. The chain joins TRBV13 to TRBJ1-1, with 8 positions matching TRBD1. The sample was naive CD8+ T cells from PBMCs. This TCR was recovered from a man aged 18 to 29 in good health. Some clones in this sample may be carry-over from other donors' samples. The DNA of the CDR3 is TGTGCCAGCATTAACTCACCGGGACAGGAACTGAACACTGAAGCTTTCTTT. Its translation: CASINSPGQELNTEAFF.